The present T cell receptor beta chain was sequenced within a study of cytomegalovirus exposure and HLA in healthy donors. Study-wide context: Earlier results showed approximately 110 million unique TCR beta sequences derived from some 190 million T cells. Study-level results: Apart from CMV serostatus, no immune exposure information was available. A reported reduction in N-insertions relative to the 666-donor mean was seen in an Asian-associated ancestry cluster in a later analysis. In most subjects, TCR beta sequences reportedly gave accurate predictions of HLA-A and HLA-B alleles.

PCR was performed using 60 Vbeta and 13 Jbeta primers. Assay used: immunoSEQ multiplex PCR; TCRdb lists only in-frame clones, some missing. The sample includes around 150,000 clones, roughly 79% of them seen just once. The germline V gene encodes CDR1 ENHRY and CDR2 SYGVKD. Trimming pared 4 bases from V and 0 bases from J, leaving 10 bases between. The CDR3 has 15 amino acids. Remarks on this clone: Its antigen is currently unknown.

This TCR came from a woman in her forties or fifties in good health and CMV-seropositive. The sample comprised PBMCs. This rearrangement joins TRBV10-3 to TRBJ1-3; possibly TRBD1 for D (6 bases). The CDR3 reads CAISGDRNSGNTIYF. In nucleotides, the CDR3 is TGTGCCATCAGTGGCGACAGGAACTCTGGAAACACCATATATTTT.